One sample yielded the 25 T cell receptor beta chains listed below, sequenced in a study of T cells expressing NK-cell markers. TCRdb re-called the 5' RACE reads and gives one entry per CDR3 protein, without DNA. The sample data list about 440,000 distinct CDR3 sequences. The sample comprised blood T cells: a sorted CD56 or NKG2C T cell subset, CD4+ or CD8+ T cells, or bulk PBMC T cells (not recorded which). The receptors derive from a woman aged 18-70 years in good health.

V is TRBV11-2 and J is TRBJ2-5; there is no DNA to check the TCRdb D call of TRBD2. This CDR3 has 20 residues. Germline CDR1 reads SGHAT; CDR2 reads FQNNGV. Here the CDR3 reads CASSLDGTVLSGRRGETQYF.

The CDR3 reads CASSPRTGYFMGEKLFF. This chain joins TRBV6-1 and TRBJ1-4; the D gene TCRdb calls, TRBD1, cannot be checked with no DNA. Germline lookup yields CDR1 MNHNS and CDR2 SASEGT. The CDR3 totals 17 residues.

Here the CDR3 reads CASSLAPRGGRETQYF. The chain employs TRBV11-2 and TRBJ2-5; the D call from TCRdb, TRBD1, cannot be confirmed without DNA. The V gene's germline CDR1 is SGHAT and CDR2 FQNNGV. This CDR3 has 16 amino acids.

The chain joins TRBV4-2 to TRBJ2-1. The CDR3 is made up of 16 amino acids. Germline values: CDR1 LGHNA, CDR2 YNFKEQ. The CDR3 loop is CASSQDLVDPYNEQFF.

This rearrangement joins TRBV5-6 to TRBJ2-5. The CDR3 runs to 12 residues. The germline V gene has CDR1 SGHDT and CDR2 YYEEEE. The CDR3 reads CASSLLEKTQYF. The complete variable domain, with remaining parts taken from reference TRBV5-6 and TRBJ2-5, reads DAGVTQSPTHLIKTRGQQVTLRCSPKSGHDTVSWYQQALGQGPQFIFQYYEEEERQRGNFPDRFSGHQFPNYSSELNVNALLLGDSALYLCASSLLEKTQYFGPGTRLLVL.

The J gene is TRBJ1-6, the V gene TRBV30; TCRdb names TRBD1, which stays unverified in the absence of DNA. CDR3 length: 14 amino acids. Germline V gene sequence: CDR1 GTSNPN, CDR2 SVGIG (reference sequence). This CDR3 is CAWALRSGDSPLHF.

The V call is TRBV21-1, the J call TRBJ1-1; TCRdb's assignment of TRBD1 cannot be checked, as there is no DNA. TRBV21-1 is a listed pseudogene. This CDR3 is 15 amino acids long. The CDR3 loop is CASSKFRQVNTEAFF.

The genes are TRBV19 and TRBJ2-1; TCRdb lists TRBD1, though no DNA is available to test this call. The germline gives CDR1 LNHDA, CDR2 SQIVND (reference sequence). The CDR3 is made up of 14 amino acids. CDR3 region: CASSPTTGRDEQFF.

Here the CDR3 reads CASSPRRRDETGELFF. The chain combines TRBV5-1 with TRBJ2-2; TCRdb names TRBD1, which stays unverified in the absence of DNA. This CDR3 has 16 amino acids. Germline values: CDR1 SGHRS, CDR2 YFSETQ.

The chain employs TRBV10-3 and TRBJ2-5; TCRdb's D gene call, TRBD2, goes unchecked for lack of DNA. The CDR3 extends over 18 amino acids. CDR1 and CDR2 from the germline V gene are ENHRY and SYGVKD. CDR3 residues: CAISFGRLAGVDQETQYF.

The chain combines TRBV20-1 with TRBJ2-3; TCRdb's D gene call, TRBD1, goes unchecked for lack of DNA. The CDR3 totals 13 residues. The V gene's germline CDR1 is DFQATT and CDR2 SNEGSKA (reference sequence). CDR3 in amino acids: CSASLGHPDTQYF.

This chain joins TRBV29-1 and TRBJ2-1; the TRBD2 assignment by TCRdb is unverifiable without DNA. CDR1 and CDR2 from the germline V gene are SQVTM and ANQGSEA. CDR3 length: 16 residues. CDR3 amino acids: CSVLTSGQSSYNEQFF.

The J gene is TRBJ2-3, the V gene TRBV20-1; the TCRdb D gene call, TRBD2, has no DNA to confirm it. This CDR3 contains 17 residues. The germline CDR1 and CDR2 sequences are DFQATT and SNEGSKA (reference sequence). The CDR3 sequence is CSAVGLAGSPAGDTQYF.

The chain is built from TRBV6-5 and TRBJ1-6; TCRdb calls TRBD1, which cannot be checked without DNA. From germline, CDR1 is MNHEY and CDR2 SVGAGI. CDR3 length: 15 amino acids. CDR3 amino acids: CASSYSGTDYSPLHF.

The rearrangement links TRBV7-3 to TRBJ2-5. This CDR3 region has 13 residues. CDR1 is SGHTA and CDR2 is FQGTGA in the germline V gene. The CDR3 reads CASSKSNGETQYF.

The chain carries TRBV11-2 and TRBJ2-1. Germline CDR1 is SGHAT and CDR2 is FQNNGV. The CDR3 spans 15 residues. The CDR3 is CASSRIEYRGNEQFF.

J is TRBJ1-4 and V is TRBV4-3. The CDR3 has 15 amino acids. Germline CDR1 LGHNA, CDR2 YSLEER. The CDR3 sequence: CASSQDLRSNEKLFF.

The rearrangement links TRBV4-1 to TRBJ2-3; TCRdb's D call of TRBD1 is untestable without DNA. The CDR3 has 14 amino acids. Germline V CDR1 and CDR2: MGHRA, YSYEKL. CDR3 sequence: CASSQGPGSDTQYF.

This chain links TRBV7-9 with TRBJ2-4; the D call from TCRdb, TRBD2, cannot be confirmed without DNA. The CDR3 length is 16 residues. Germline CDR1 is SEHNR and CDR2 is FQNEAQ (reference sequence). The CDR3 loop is CASSLRDSWAKNIQYF.

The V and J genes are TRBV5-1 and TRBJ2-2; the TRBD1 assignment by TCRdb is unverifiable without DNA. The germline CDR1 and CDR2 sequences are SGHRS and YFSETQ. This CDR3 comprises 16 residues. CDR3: CASSSAGTANTGELFF.

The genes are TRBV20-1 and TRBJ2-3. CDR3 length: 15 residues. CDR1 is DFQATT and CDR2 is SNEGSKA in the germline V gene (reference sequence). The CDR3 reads CSARDRRRHTDTQYF.

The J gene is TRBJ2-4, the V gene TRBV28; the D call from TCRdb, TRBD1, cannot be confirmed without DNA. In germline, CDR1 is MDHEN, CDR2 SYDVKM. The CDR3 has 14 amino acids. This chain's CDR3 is CASSLPPPGNIQYF.

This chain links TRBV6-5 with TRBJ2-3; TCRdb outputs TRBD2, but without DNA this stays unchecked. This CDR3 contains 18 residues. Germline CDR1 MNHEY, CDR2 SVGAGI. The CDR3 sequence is CASSYSWSGGPSTDTQYF.

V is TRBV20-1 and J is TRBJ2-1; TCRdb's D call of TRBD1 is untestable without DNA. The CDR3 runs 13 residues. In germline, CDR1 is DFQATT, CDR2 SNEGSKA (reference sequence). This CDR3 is CSAGGSGKGEQFF.

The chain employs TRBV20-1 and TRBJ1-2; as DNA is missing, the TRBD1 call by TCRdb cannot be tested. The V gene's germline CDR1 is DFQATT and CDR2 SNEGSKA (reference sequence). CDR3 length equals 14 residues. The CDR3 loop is CSAMGQGANYGYTF.